The 28 T cell receptor beta chains given below trace back to one sample, sequenced in a study of neurological immune-mediated disorders. MiXCR was run by TCRdb on the 5' RACE reads, yielding one entry per CDR3 protein. The sample has over 35,000 distinct CDR3 sequences; 2.5% are singletons. The sequenced sample was PBMCs. These receptors came from a man aged 45-65 years with multiple sclerosis.

This clonotype was seen at least ten times. An end of the junction does not agree with germline; a read error may underlie this. This rearrangement joins TRBV6-1 to TRBJ1-6, with D perhaps TRBD1 (5 bases). There are 14 residues in the CDR3. The germline V gene has CDR1 MNHNS and CDR2 SASEGT. This CDR3 is CASSEQGYNSPLNF. In nucleotides, the CDR3 is TGTGCCAGCAGTGAACAGGGTTATAATTCACCCCTCAACTTT.

This clonotype has ten or more counts. This rearrangement joins TRBV5-1 to TRBJ2-4, with no clear D. V was pared by 0 bases and J by 0 bases, with 7 bases between. In germline, CDR1 is SGHRS, CDR2 YFSETQ. This CDR3 has 15 residues. CDR3 sequence (DNA): TGCGCCAGCAGCTTGGGGACGGTAGCCAAAAACATTCAGTACTTC. Its translation: CASSLGTVAKNIQYF.

In this sample, this clonotype turned up many times. This chain links TRBV20-1 with TRBJ2-3, with 9 nucleotides matching TRBD2. This CDR3 has 14 amino acids. Germline CDR1 reads DFQATT; CDR2 reads SNEGSKA (reference sequence). The CDR3 sequence is CSSPIAGGTDTQYF. The CDR3 coding sequence is TGCAGCAGCCCTATAGCGGGAGGCACAGATACGCAGTATTTT.

This clonotype has ten or more counts. The rearrangement uses TRBV7-2 and TRBJ1-4, with TRBD1 matching 10 bases. Germline CDR1 and CDR2: SGHTA and FQGNSA. V gave up 6 bases and J gave up 3 bases; unmatched junction bases: 4. This CDR3 has 15 amino acids. CDR3: CASRPGTGANEKLFF. CDR3 DNA sequence: TGTGCCAGCAGACCTGGGACAGGGGCTAATGAAAAACTGTTTTTT.

This clonotype was counted many times. The V call is TRBV6-5, the J call TRBJ1-5, with 8 bases lining up with TRBD1. Looked up from germline, CDR1 is MNHEY and CDR2 is SVGAGI. J was trimmed by 7 bases and V by 5 bases; bases with no gene match: 7. The CDR3 runs 14 residues. CDR3 coding DNA: TGTGCCAGCAGTCCGACAGGGGATAACCAGCCCCAGCATTTT. Translation: CASSPTGDNQPQHF.

Many counts were recorded for this clonotype. This chain links TRBV15 with TRBJ1-5; tentative D call: TRBD1 (5 bases). The CDR3 runs to 17 residues. Deletions cut 5 bases from V and 1 base from J, with 18 bases between. From germline, CDR1 is LNHNV and CDR2 YYDKDF (reference sequence). DNA of the CDR3: TGTGCCACCAGCCCCTGGGTAAACGGGGCCAGCAATCAGCCCCAGCATTTT. Translated: CATSPWVNGASNQPQHF.

This chain uses TRBV5-6 with TRBJ2-2; a weak D match, TRBD1 (5 bases). With 4 bases removed from V and 9 bases from J, the gap between germline ends came to 13 bases. This CDR3 contains 13 residues. Germline V lookup: CDR1 SGHDT, CDR2 YYEEEE. CDR3 sequence (DNA): TGTGCCAGCAGCCCCAAGGGGATCAGGGAGCTGTTTTTT. Translating it yields CASSPKGIRELFF.

This clonotype was seen many times. A much larger clone sits a single nucleotide away, making a read error possible. The J gene is TRBJ1-2, the V gene TRBV5-1, with a weak D call TRBD1 (6 bases). CDR1 SGHRS and CDR2 YFSETQ come from the germline V gene. This CDR3 contains 12 residues. V dropped 4 bases and J dropped 8 bases, with 12 bases sitting between them. The CDR3 region has the DNA TGCGCCAGCAGCGGCAACAGGGAAGGCTACACCTTC. Amino acids: CASSGNREGYTF.

In its sample, this clonotype was seen many times. A much larger clone is a single base away; this may be a read error. The J gene is TRBJ1-1, the V gene TRBV20-1, with D unclear. There are 12 residues in the CDR3. V was trimmed by 5 bases and J by 0 bases, leaving 7 bases between them. Germline V gives CDR1 DFQATT, CDR2 SNEGSKA (reference sequence). This CDR3 reads CSAPKLNTEAFF. DNA for the CDR3: TGCAGTGCTCCAAAGTTGAACACTGAAGCTTTCTTT.

The chain carries TRBV7-8 and TRBJ1-5; tentative D call: TRBD1 (6 bases). Deletions cut 5 bases from V and 6 bases from J, with 17 bases between. The CDR3 runs to 15 residues. Germline V lookup: CDR1 SGHVS, CDR2 FQNEAQ. CDR3 region: CASSPRGGLGQPQHF. The CDR3 DNA sequence: TGTGCCAGCAGCCCTAGGGGGGGCCTGGGTCAGCCCCAGCATTTT.

This clonotype appeared many times. J is TRBJ1-1 and V is TRBV7-9, with TRBD1 matching 12 bases. The V gene's germline CDR1 is SEHNR and CDR2 FQNEAQ (reference sequence). CDR3 size: 15 residues. Losses at the gene ends were 6 bases for V and 3 bases for J; bases not matched to a gene: 5. The CDR3 loop reads CASRRDRGQDTEAFF. The CDR3 coding sequence is TGTGCCAGCAGGAGGGACAGGGGGCAGGACACTGAAGCTTTCTTT.

This clonotype occurred many times. The chain carries TRBV20-1 and TRBJ1-6; D is unresolved. Germline V lookup: CDR1 DFQATT, CDR2 SNEGSKA (reference sequence). This CDR3 has 18 residues. The germline V and J ends were trimmed by 1 base and 0 bases, with 16 bases remaining between them. This chain's CDR3 is CSARVARALSSYNSPLHF. Here the CDR3 DNA reads TGCAGTGCTAGAGTAGCAAGGGCGCTAAGCTCCTATAATTCACCCCTCCACTTT.

This clonotype turned up a few times. The V and J genes are TRBV6-5 and TRBJ2-3, with 7 bases lining up with TRBD1. The CDR3 is 14 residues long. The germline V gene has CDR1 MNHEY and CDR2 SVGAGI. With 6 bases clipped from V and 6 bases from J, the junction kept 9 bases outside the gene matches. For the CDR3, the DNA is TGTGCCAGCAGCCAACAGGGGTTTGGGGATACGCAGTATTTT. Protein: CASSQQGFGDTQYF.

This clonotype has a count of ten or more. The chain combines TRBV12-3 or TRBV12-4 with TRBJ2-5; the D is unclear. V was shortened by 3 bases and J by 2 bases, with 4 bases between the two germline ends. CDR3 size: 12 residues. Here the CDR3 reads CASSFGQETQYF. CDR3 DNA sequence: TGTGCCAGCAGTTTTGGACAAGAGACCCAGTACTTC.

This clonotype was counted many times. The chain couples TRBV4-1 to TRBJ1-2; TRBD1 matches 7 bases. Germline V gene sequence: CDR1 MGHRA, CDR2 YSYEKL. The CDR3 spans 13 residues. The V and J ends lost 6 bases and 8 bases, in that order; junction bases with no gene match: 9. The CDR3 bases are TGCGCCAGCAGGGGAGACAGGGACGGCGGCTACACCTTC. Translated, it gives CASRGDRDGGYTF.

In this sample, this clonotype turned up many times. This chain uses TRBV9 with TRBJ2-2; 10 nucleotides match TRBD1. The CDR3 is made up of 16 amino acids. Germline V gene lookup returns CDR1 SGDLS and CDR2 YYNGEE. V lost 3 bases to trimming and J lost 5 bases; unmatched junction nucleotides: 7. In DNA form, the CDR3 reads TGTGCCAGCAGCGGCAGACAGGGGGCTGGGACCGGGGAGCTGTTTTTT. It encodes CASSGRQGAGTGELFF.

This clonotype was seen repeatedly, ten times or more. The rearrangement links TRBV5-1 to TRBJ1-6, with D unclear. Looked up from germline, CDR1 is SGHRS and CDR2 is YFSETQ. The CDR3 loop spans 14 amino acids. V dropped 4 bases and J dropped 7 bases, with 12 bases sitting between them. The CDR3 region has the DNA TGCGCCAGCAGCGCGGCGGAAGGGAATTCACCCCTCCACTTT. Amino acid sequence: CASSAAEGNSPLHF.

In its sample, this clonotype was seen many times. V and J are TRBV28 and TRBJ2-6, with D uncertain. CDR3 length equals 16 residues. The germline V and J ends were trimmed by 1 base and 0 bases, with 7 bases remaining between them. The germline gives CDR1 MDHEN, CDR2 SYDVKM. The CDR3: CASSLSWGSGANVLTF. The CDR3 nucleotides read TGTGCCAGCAGTTTATCGTGGGGCTCTGGGGCCAACGTCCTGACTTTC.

This clonotype was picked up many times. The V and J genes are TRBV9 and TRBJ1-1; D may be TRBD1 (6 bases). The CDR3 totals 15 residues. Per germline, CDR1 SGDLS and CDR2 YYNGEE. Trimming took 5 bases from V and 1 from J, leaving 15 bases between them. The CDR3 DNA reads as TGTGCCAGCAGTGAAAACAGGGAGACGAACACTGAAGCTTTCTTT. Amino acids: CASSENRETNTEAFF.

This clonotype was seen ten or more times. The chain carries TRBV5-5 and TRBJ1-2, with D possibly matching TRBD1 (5 bases). Between the trimmed V and J ends, which lost 3 bases and 1 base, there was a span of 16 bases. Germline lookup yields CDR1 SGHKS and CDR2 YYEKEE (reference sequence). The CDR3 consists of 16 residues. The CDR3: CASSSLGAGLNYGYTF. In DNA, the CDR3 is TGTGCCAGCAGCTCGCTCGGGGCAGGACTTAACTATGGCTACACCTTC.

The chain has TRBV18 and TRBJ1-2, with D maybe TRBD1 (6 bases). The CDR3 extends over 14 amino acids. Trimming stripped 3 bases from V and 6 bases from J, with 14 bases between. Looked up from germline, CDR1 is KGHSH and CDR2 is LQKENI. Here the CDR3 reads CASSPRQQGDGYTF. Here the CDR3 DNA reads TGTGCCAGCTCACCCCGACAACAGGGTGATGGCTACACCTTC. The entire variable domain, with the rest obtained from reference TRBV18 and TRBJ1-2, is as follows: NAGVMQNPRHLVRRRGQEARLRCSPMKGHSHVYWYRQLPEEGLKFMVYLQKENIIDESGMPKERFSAEFPKEGPSILRIQQVVRGDSAAYFCASSPRQQGDGYTFGSGTRLTVV.

There are many counts of this clonotype. This chain connects TRBV5-1 to TRBJ2-3; D is unresolved. V shed 2 bases and J shed 6 bases, with 13 bases lying between them. This CDR3 spans 14 amino acids. Germline V gene sequence: CDR1 SGHRS, CDR2 YFSETQ. The CDR3: CASSFQAPSDTQYF. DNA of the CDR3: TGCGCCAGCAGCTTCCAGGCTCCATCGGATACGCAGTATTTT. Using reference TRBV5-1 and TRBJ2-3 for the parts outside the CDR3, the full variable domain is KAGVTQTPRYLIKTRGQQVTLSCSPISGHRSVSWYQQTPGQGLQFLFEYFSETQRNKGNFPGRFSGRQFSNSRSEMNVSTLELGDSALYLCASSFQAPSDTQYFGPGTRLTVL.

This clonotype was observed many times. This chain links TRBV11-2 with TRBJ2-4; D is perhaps TRBD2 (7 bases). This CDR3 region has 17 residues. The germline gives CDR1 SGHAT, CDR2 FQNNGV. Trimming pared 3 bases from V and 6 bases from J, leaving 21 bases between. CDR3 residues: CASSFLTGGGGGNIQYF. DNA of the CDR3: TGTGCCAGCAGCTTCCTTACGGGGGGCGGTGGGGGAAACATTCAGTACTTC.

As for this clonotype: An end of the junction does not agree with germline; a read error may underlie this. The genes are TRBV20-1 and TRBJ1-6; the D gene is possibly TRBD1 (6 bases). The CDR3 extends over 13 amino acids. Germline loops: CDR1 DFQATT, CDR2 SNEGSKA (reference sequence). CDR3 nucleotides: TGCAGTGCCGGAAGGAGGGGGGATTCACCCCTCAACTTT. The encoded protein is CSAGRRGDSPLNF.

This clonotype was recorded many times. The genes are TRBV15 and TRBJ2-3; maybe TRBD2 (5 bases). In germline, CDR1 is LNHNV, CDR2 YYDKDF (reference sequence). V lost 1 base and J 3 bases, leaving 8 bases between the germline ends. CDR3 length equals 14 residues. As DNA, the CDR3 is TGTGCCACCAGCAGAGTTCGGGGTACAGATACGCAGTATTTT. Translated: CATSRVRGTDTQYF.

This chain uses TRBV28 with TRBJ1-1; perhaps TRBD1 as D (6 bases). The length of the CDR3 is 13 residues. Germline values: CDR1 MDHEN, CDR2 SYDVKM. The V gene lost 2 bases and the J gene lost 5 bases, with 9 bases spanning the gap. CDR3 amino acids: CASSLQGRTEAFF. The CDR3 coding sequence is TGTGCCAGCAGTTTACAGGGGCGGACTGAAGCTTTCTTT.

This clonotype was seen at least ten times. The J gene is TRBJ1-5, the V gene TRBV4-1, with a possible D match to TRBD1 (5 bases). Germline CDR1 and CDR2: MGHRA and YSYEKL. Trimming stripped 0 bases from V and 6 bases from J, with 12 bases between. The CDR3 extends over 15 amino acids. The CDR3 DNA follows: TGCGCCAGCAGCCAAGATGGGCAGGGACTTCAGCCCCAGCATTTT. It is translated as CASSQDGQGLQPQHF.

At least ten counts were recorded for this clonotype. The chain employs TRBV6-5 and TRBJ2-5, with D maybe TRBD1 (5 bases). The CDR3 loop spans 13 amino acids. Germline V gene sequence: CDR1 MNHEY, CDR2 SVGAGI. Trimming left V 2 bases short and J 7 bases short, with 11 bases between. The CDR3 DNA is TGTGCCAGCAGTTACAGTCAGGGTATGACCCAGTACTTC. Translation gives CASSYSQGMTQYF.